This T cell receptor beta chain originates from a study of T cell clusters in autoimmune cytopenias. Whole-study results and caveats: Comparing secondary cytopenia with chronic lymphocytic leukemia showed no cluster-lack signature, apparently masked by lymphoma repertoire. Clustering suggested that physiological T cell clusters were missing in primary autoimmune cytopenia patients. TRB repertoire shifts in secondary cytopenia and chronic lymphocytic leukemia mostly reflected lymphoma, not autoimmunity. Functional roles of the in silico T cell clusters still await experimental validation.

One tube held mixed TRB-A and TRB-B primer pools for touch-down PCR. From the multiplex PCR reads, TCRdb lists one entry per CDR3 protein and no DNA. The clone table shows about 2,300 distinct CDR3 sequences, with the ten largest holding just under 30%. Considering frequency, this clonotype is large. Its cognate antigen is unknown. CDR3 size: 14 residues. CDR1 is SQVTM and CDR2 is ANQGSEA in the germline V gene. TRB amplification used 250 ng of peripheral blood genomic DNA. The rearrangement uses TRBV29-1 and TRBJ1-5; TCRdb's D call, TRBD1, is unchecked because there is no DNA. The TCR sequence derives from a human donor with an autoimmune cytopenia or autoimmune hepatitis (not recorded which). Specimen: peripheral blood. The CDR3 reads CSVATENSNQPQHF.